This T cell receptor beta chain was found in a study of blood T cell repertoires in COVID-19. Per germline, CDR1 MGHRA and CDR2 YSYEKL. The CDR3 sequence is 16 residues long. The trim removed 3 bases at V and 3 bases at J, leaving 9 bases unmatched. Generated by immunoSEQ multiplex PCR, the TCRdb table keeps only in-frame clones and is missing some. The table includes just over 300,000 clones, over 75% detected once. V usage is TRBV4-1 and J usage is TRBJ2-7, with 9 bases lining up with TRBD1. The sequencing sample was made of PBMCs or T cells enriched from blood (not recorded which). This TCR derives from a woman between 35 and 50 years old who had recovered from COVID-19. CDR3 sequence: CASSQTTGTGLYEQYF. The CDR3 region has the DNA TGCGCCAGCAGCCAGACGACCGGGACAGGGCTCTACGAGCAGTACTTC.